The 26 T cell receptor beta chains reported below all come from one sample, sequenced in a study of cytomegalovirus exposure and HLA in healthy donors. In the PCR, 60 Vbeta and 13 Jbeta primers were used. Method: immunoSEQ multiplex PCR; TCRdb's copy keeps in-frame clones and lacks some. This sample has 150,000 or so clones; about 80% occur once, and the top ten carry about 13%. Sequenced material: PBMCs. The receptors come from a man aged 25-45 years in good health and CMV-seropositive.

The chain recombines TRBV5-6 with TRBJ1-2, with 9 bases aligning to TRBD1. The V gene end was trimmed by 4 bases and the J gene end by 0 bases; junction bases not matched to a gene: 10. The CDR3 loop spans 17 amino acids. CDR1 is SGHDT, CDR2 YYEEEE, per germline. In DNA, the CDR3 is TGTGCCAGCAGCGATCCGGGACAGGGCCTAACTAACTATGGCTACACCTTC. It yields the protein CASSDPGQGLTNYGYTF.

The chain carries TRBV10-3 and TRBJ1-5, with TRBD1 matching 10 bases. Trimming at V came to 6 bases and at J to 0 bases, leaving 11 bases not matched to a gene. Looked up from germline, CDR1 is ENHRY and CDR2 is SYGVKD. The CDR3 totals 18 residues. CDR3 sequence reads: CAIRPGTGDRDSNQPQHF. The CDR3 region has the DNA TGTGCCATCAGGCCCGGGACAGGGGATCGGGATAGCAATCAGCCCCAGCATTTT.

The chain is built from TRBV7-9 and TRBJ2-1; 11 bases align to TRBD2. Trimming cost V 3 bases and J 1 base; bases outside gene matches: 5. Germline lookup yields CDR1 SEHNR and CDR2 FQNEAQ (reference sequence). CDR3 length equals 17 residues. CDR3 coding DNA: TGTGCCAGCAGCTTCTCTAGCGGGAGGTTGTCCTACAATGAGCAGTTCTTC. As protein: CASSFSSGRLSYNEQFF.

The chain joins TRBV11-2 to TRBJ2-3, with TRBD2 identical over 8 bases. The germline gives CDR1 SGHAT, CDR2 FQNNGV. This CDR3 contains 19 residues. The J segment lost 3 bases and the V segment lost 6 bases, leaving 20 bases of the junction unmatched. The CDR3 loop is CASRAQLIGAGEGTDTQYF. The CDR3 coding sequence is TGTGCCAGCAGGGCCCAATTGATTGGAGCGGGAGAGGGTACAGATACGCAGTATTTT.

This chain links TRBV2 with TRBJ1-1, with TRBD1 as a possible D gene (5 bases). The CDR3 is 14 amino acids. The V gene lost 5 bases and the J gene lost 3 bases, with 13 bases spanning the gap. Germline V gives CDR1 SNHLY, CDR2 FYNNEI. In DNA, the CDR3 is TGTGCCAGCAGTTTGGACACCGCGGACACTGAAGCTTTCTTT. It codes for CASSLDTADTEAFF.

The rearrangement uses TRBV18 and TRBJ1-4, with D perhaps matching TRBD1 (5 bases). The CDR3 runs 14 residues. The V end lost 3 bases, the J end lost 8 bases, and 13 bases lay between the germline ends. Germline CDR1 reads KGHSH; CDR2 reads LQKENI. CDR3 protein: CASSPGARYEKLFF. The CDR3 nucleotides read TGTGCCAGCTCACCTGGGGCCCGGTACGAAAAACTGTTTTTT.

This clone appeared once. The gene calls are TRBV11-2 and TRBJ2-1; 8 bases line up with TRBD2. After removal of 3 bases from V and 6 bases from J, the junction contained 4 bases not matched to a gene. Germline loops: CDR1 SGHAT, CDR2 FQNNGV. The CDR3 totals 14 residues. Here the CDR3 reads CASSFTSGSNEQFF. As DNA, the CDR3 is TGTGCCAGCAGCTTCACCAGCGGGAGCAATGAGCAGTTCTTC. The variable domain in full, with the rest retrieved from reference TRBV11-2 and TRBJ2-1, is EAGVAQSPRYKIIEKRQSVAFWCNPISGHATLYWYQQILGQGPKLLIQFQNNGVVDDSQLPKDRFSAERLKGVDSTLKIQPAKLEDSAVYLCASSFTSGSNEQFFGPGTRLTVL.

CDR3 sequence (DNA): TGTGCCAGTATAGGACAGGGGGCGCAGAACACTGAAGCTTTCTTT. Translation: CASIGQGAQNTEAFF. V usage is TRBV28 and J usage is TRBJ1-1; 11 nucleotides align to TRBD1. Germline CDR1 is MDHEN and CDR2 is SYDVKM. J gave up 1 base and V 9 bases, and 7 bases lay outside the gene matches. CDR3 size: 15 residues.

The chain employs TRBV6-1 and TRBJ2-5; 7 nucleotides match TRBD2. Germline CDR1 is MNHNS and CDR2 is SASEGT. This CDR3 is 19 amino acids long. Trimming took 1 base from V and 0 from J; bases not matched to a gene: 14. The CDR3 DNA reads as TGTGCCAGCAGTGAAGAATACCTTGGGAGGGTTTCCCACCAAGAGACCCAGTACTTC. This translates into CASSEEYLGRVSHQETQYF.

Comment on this clone: Other DNA sequences within the sample encode an identical CDR3. V is TRBV5-4 and J is TRBJ2-3; 9 bases match TRBD2. CDR1 and CDR2 from the germline V gene are SGHNT and YYREEE (reference sequence). V shed 0 bases, J shed 6 bases, and the junction held 5 bases outside the gene matches. The CDR3 has 15 residues. The CDR3, as DNA: TGTGCCAGCAGCTTGGGCGGGAGGGGATCGGATACGCAGTATTTT. Translated: CASSLGGRGSDTQYF.

This rearrangement joins TRBV19 to TRBJ2-3; D possibly corresponds to TRBD2 (6 bases). This CDR3 has 15 amino acids. Germline CDR1 and CDR2: LNHDA and SQIVND (reference sequence). V lost 5 bases and J lost 4, with 16 bases in between. The CDR3 coding sequence is TGTGCCAGTAGTCTCCTTATAGGGGAGGCAGATACGCAGTATTTT. It yields the protein CASSLLIGEADTQYF.

The chain is built from TRBV7-6 and TRBJ2-7; D may be TRBD2 (6 bases). The CDR3 has 15 amino acids. The ends were cut back, 0 bases at V and 4 bases at J, with 13 bases in the middle. Germline lookup yields CDR1 SGHVS and CDR2 FNYEAQ. The CDR3 region is CASSLAAGGLYEQYF. Here the CDR3 DNA reads TGTGCCAGCAGCTTAGCGGCCGGGGGTCTGTACGAGCAGTACTTC.

In nucleotides, the CDR3 is TGCGCCAGCAGTGAGAGGGGCAGTTATGAAAAACTGTTTTTT. Translated: CASSERGSYEKLFF. This chain uses TRBV10-2 with TRBJ1-4; possible D gene TRBD1, 5 bases. From germline, CDR1 is WSHSY and CDR2 SAAADI. The CDR3 sequence is 14 residues long. Trimming removed 2 bases at V and 6 bases at J, with 10 bases between.

This chain connects TRBV15 to TRBJ2-5; TRBD2 matches 10 bases. This CDR3 spans 14 amino acids. V lost 6 bases to trimming and J lost 5 bases; unmatched junction nucleotides: 6. Germline V gene sequence: CDR1 LNHNV, CDR2 YYDKDF (reference sequence). The CDR3 region is CATRASGSGETQYF. In DNA form, the CDR3 reads TGTGCCACCAGGGCTAGCGGGAGTGGGGAGACCCAGTACTTC. The full variable domain, with the rest looked up from reference TRBV15 and TRBJ2-5, is DAMVIQNPRYQVTQFGKPVTLSCSQTLNHNVMYWYQQKSSQAPKLLFHYYDKDFNNEADTPDNFQSRRPNTSFCFLDIRSPGLGDTAMYLCATRASGSGETQYFGPGTRLLVL.

The V and J genes are TRBV27 and TRBJ1-1, with D hard to call. Germline V CDR1 and CDR2: MNHEY, SMNVEV (reference sequence). V was pared by 5 bases and J by 0 bases, with 16 bases between. The CDR3 spans 16 residues. CDR3 residues: CASSHTRELMNTEAFF. CDR3 bases: TGTGCCAGCAGTCACACCCGGGAGCTCATGAACACTGAAGCTTTCTTT.

This chain links TRBV20-1 with TRBJ2-2, with 10 bases lining up with TRBD1. The CDR3 consists of 11 residues. Germline values: CDR1 DFQATT, CDR2 SNEGSKA (reference sequence). The trim removed 6 bases at V and 13 bases at J, leaving 5 bases unmatched. The CDR3 loop reads CSATTGGRLFF. CDR3 coding DNA: TGCAGTGCAACGACAGGGGGCAGGCTGTTTTTT.

The V gene is TRBV19, the J gene TRBJ1-4; D gene ambiguous. CDR3 size: 16 residues. Trimming shortened V by 3 bases and J by 7 bases, and 18 bases separated the two germline ends. Germline lookup yields CDR1 LNHDA and CDR2 SQIVND (reference sequence). The CDR3 nucleotides are TGTGCCAGTAGTATCGGATTCGGGGATGGGAGTGAAAAACTGTTTTTT. It encodes CASSIGFGDGSEKLFF.

The J gene is TRBJ2-7, the V gene TRBV5-1; 11 positions match TRBD1. CDR3 length: 17 residues. Germline-derived CDR1 and CDR2 are SGHRS and YFSETQ. Trimming at V came to 4 bases and at J to 2 bases, leaving 11 bases not matched to a gene. CDR3 sequence: CASSTATGTGGAYEQYF. CDR3 bases: TGCGCCAGCAGCACAGCGACCGGGACAGGGGGGGCCTACGAGCAGTACTTC.

Remarks on this clone: One end of the junction is discordant with germline, which a read error may explain. This chain uses TRBV7-7 with TRBJ2-7; D is perhaps TRBD1 (5 bases). Germline CDR1 SSHAT, CDR2 FNYEAQ (reference sequence). There are 14 residues in the CDR3. CDR3 region: CASSLGQGRHEQYF. Written as DNA, the CDR3 is TGTGCTAGCAGCCTGGGGCAGGGTCGCCACGAGCAGTACTTC. The full variable domain, in which reference TRBV7-7 and TRBJ2-7 provide the parts outside the CDR3, is GAGVSQSPRYKVTKRGQDVTLRCDPISSHATLYWYQQALGQGPEFLTYFNYEAQPDKSGLPSDRFSAERPEGSISTLTIQRTEQRDSAMYRCASSLGQGRHEQYFGPGTRLTVT.

This chain connects TRBV18 to TRBJ2-6; 7 bases align to TRBD1. With 0 bases clipped from V and 0 bases from J, the junction kept 5 bases outside the gene matches. The CDR3 length is 18 residues. Germline V CDR1 and CDR2: KGHSH, LQKENI. The CDR3 bases are TGTGCCAGCTCACCACCGTTACAGGGGCCCTCTGGGGCCAACGTCCTGACTTTC. This codes for CASSPPLQGPSGANVLTF.

As regards this clone: The sample contains more than one DNA sequence encoding this CDR3. The rearrangement uses TRBV9 and TRBJ2-7; D possibly corresponds to TRBD2 (6 bases). CDR3 size: 15 residues. Looked up from germline, CDR1 is SGDLS and CDR2 is YYNGEE. V lost 2 bases and J 0 bases, leaving 12 bases between the germline ends. The CDR3 nucleotides are TGTGCCAGCAGCGTGGGCGGGACTCTCTCCTACGAGCAGTACTTC. This encodes CASSVGGTLSYEQYF. Full variable domain (rest looked up from reference TRBV9 and TRBJ2-7): DSGVTQTPKHLITATGQRVTLRCSPRSGDLSVYWYQQSLDQGLQFLIQYYNGEERAKGNILERFSAQQFPDLHSELNLSSLELGDSALYFCASSVGGTLSYEQYFGPGTRLTVT.

V is TRBV19 and J is TRBJ2-2; D perhaps matches TRBD2 (5 bases). Deletions cut 1 base from V and 2 bases from J, with 8 bases between. Germline V gene lookup returns CDR1 LNHDA and CDR2 SQIVND (reference sequence). The CDR3 has 15 residues. The DNA of the CDR3 is TGTGCCAGTAGTATAGCGGGGTTAAACACCGGGGAGCTGTTTTTT. This translates into CASSIAGLNTGELFF.

The rearrangement links TRBV10-3 to TRBJ2-5; 9 bases match TRBD2. The end of the DNA is better explained by TRBJ2-7, so the J call may be wrong. The germline gives CDR1 ENHRY, CDR2 SYGVKD. The CDR3 length is 13 residues. In nucleotides, the CDR3 is TGTGCCATAAGGACTAGCGAGACCTACGAGCAGTACTTC. This translates into CAIRTSETYEQYF.

The chain uses TRBV28 and TRBJ1-2; perhaps TRBD1 as D (5 bases). CDR3 length equals 12 residues. V lost 6 bases and J 8 bases, leaving 13 bases between the germline ends. Germline values: CDR1 MDHEN, CDR2 SYDVKM. The CDR3 sequence is CASSLQGIGYTF. CDR3 nucleotides: TGTGCCAGCAGCCTTCAGGGCATAGGCTACACCTTC.

V usage is TRBV2 and J usage is TRBJ2-7, with 9 bases lining up with TRBD2. From germline, CDR1 is SNHLY and CDR2 FYNNEI. This CDR3 is 16 amino acids long. Trimming took 6 bases from V and 2 from J; bases not matched to a gene: 11. The chain's CDR3 is CASRATSGRHPYEQYF. CDR3 in DNA: TGTGCCAGCAGAGCTACTAGCGGGCGGCATCCCTACGAGCAGTACTTC.

V gene TRBV19 combines with J gene TRBJ2-2, with D perhaps TRBD1 (6 bases). CDR1 and CDR2 (germline): LNHDA, SQIVND (reference sequence). The V and J ends lost 4 bases and 5 bases respectively, with 14 bases between them. This CDR3 spans 15 amino acids. The CDR3 DNA follows: TGTGCCAGTAGTAATACAGGGATCGGGACCGGGGAGCTGTTTTTT. Translated: CASSNTGIGTGELFF.